Listed below are T cell receptor beta chains from one sample, sequenced in a study of T cell responses to AZD1222 COVID-19 vaccine. Only in-frame clones appear in the TCRdb table, and some are missing; sequencing was by immunoSEQ multiplex PCR. The sample shows approximately 100,000 clones, about 88% of them seen only once. The sample was peripheral blood, taken on day 0 of AZD1222 vaccination. The source is an adult in good health. Both conserved end residues are part of each CDR3. The order of the fields is J gene, clone size, D gene, V gene, CDR3 protein, CDR3 DNA. The D gene is left open where the match is weak. Clone size appears in some rows only: once, few, many, or a class for an expanded clone.

TRBJ1-2,-,-,TRBV7-8,CASSLEGRSHGYTF,TGTGCCAGCAGCTTAGAGGGACGAAGTCATGGCTACACCTTC
TRBJ2-5,-,TRBD1,TRBV29-1,CSVEKSQGETQYF,TGCAGCGTTGAAAAGTCACAGGGGGAGACCCAGTACTTC
TRBJ2-1,-,TRBD1,TRBV13,CASSLVGQAYNEQFF,TGTGCCAGCAGCTTAGTTGGACAGGCATACAATGAGCAGTTCTTC
TRBJ1-3,-,-,TRBV27,CASALSSGNTIYF,TGTGCCAGTGCCCTCTCCTCGGGAAACACCATATATTTT
TRBJ2-5,-,-,TRBV7-7,CASSTRWGAQETQYF,TGTGCCAGCAGCACCCGTTGGGGGGCCCAAGAGACCCAGTACTTC
TRBJ2-1,-,-,TRBV7-2,CASGRGHYNEQFF,TGTGCCAGCGGGCGGGGCCACTACAATGAGCAGTTCTTC
TRBJ2-2,-,TRBD1,TRBV5-1,CASSSGTANTGELFF,TGCGCCAGCAGCTCCGGGACAGCCAACACCGGGGAGCTGTTTTTT
TRBJ1-1,-,-,TRBV15,CATSLQDPNTEAFF,TGTGCCACCAGCCTGCAGGACCCGAACACTGAAGCTTTCTTT
TRBJ1-5,-,-,TRBV7-9,CASSLRRDQPQHF,TGTGCCAGCAGCTTACGAAGGGATCAGCCCCAGCATTTT
TRBJ2-7,-,-,TRBV7-9,CASSLEQSSYEQYF,TGTGCCAGCAGCTTGGAACAGAGCTCCTACGAGCAGTACTTC
TRBJ1-1,once,-,TRBV28,CASSLSLDTEAFF,TGTGCCAGCAGTCTAAGTTTGGACACTGAAGCTTTCTTT
TRBJ2-2,-,TRBD1,TRBV3-1/TRBV3-2,CASSGQGATGELFF,TGTGCCAGCAGTGGACAGGGGGCAACCGGGGAGCTGTTTTTT
TRBJ2-3,-,-,TRBV24-1,CATSDLSASGADLDTQYF,TGTGCCACCAGTGATTTATCCGCATCCGGGGCGGATTTAGATACGCAGTATTTT
TRBJ1-6,-,TRBD1,TRBV18,CASSPGDRALNSPLHF,TGTGCCAGCTCACCAGGGGACAGGGCGCTTAATTCACCCCTCCACTTT
TRBJ1-1,-,-,TRBV30,CAWSNTGHEAFF,TGTGCCTGGAGTAACACAGGGCATGAAGCTTTCTTT
TRBJ2-3,-,-,TRBV18,CASSPGGPPGDTQYF,TGTGCCAGCTCCCCCGGGGGACCTCCCGGTGATACGCAGTATTTT
TRBJ2-2,-,TRBD2,TRBV6-4,CASSALAGSNTGELFF,TGTGCCAGCAGTGCACTAGCGGGGTCGAACACCGGGGAGCTGTTTTTT
TRBJ2-1,-,TRBD2,TRBV11-3,CASSSGLAGSRSGEQFF,TGTGCCAGCAGCTCCGGACTAGCGGGGTCCCGTTCGGGTGAGCAGTTCTTC
TRBJ2-3,-,-,TRBV9,CASSASGDSTDTQYF,TGTGCCAGCAGCGCCAGCGGAGATAGCACAGATACGCAGTATTTT
TRBJ1-3,few,TRBD1,TRBV7-9,CASSDGQAGNTIYF,TGTGCCAGCAGCGACGGACAGGCTGGAAACACCATATATTTT
TRBJ2-5,-,TRBD1,TRBV5-4,CASSLAGQGVQETQYF,TGTGCCAGCAGCTTGGCGGGACAGGGGGTCCAAGAGACCCAGTACTTC
TRBJ1-2,-,-,TRBV5-6,CASSLAPGTGYTF,TGTGCCAGCAGCTTGGCGCCAGGGACTGGCTACACCTTC
TRBJ1-2,-,TRBD1,TRBV12-5,CASGLGTTRTGGNNYGYTF,TGTGCTAGTGGTTTGGGAACAACGCGGACAGGGGGCAATAACTATGGCTACACCTTC
TRBJ1-1,once,TRBD1,TRBV6-6,CASSPDRGSAEAFF,TGTGCCAGCAGCCCCGACAGGGGTTCGGCTGAAGCTTTCTTT
TRBJ1-1,-,TRBD1,TRBV9,CASSVWDSDNTEAFF,TGTGCCAGCAGCGTTTGGGACAGCGACAACACTGAAGCTTTCTTT
TRBJ1-1,-,-,TRBV5-1,CASSLGMAEAFF,TGCGCCAGCAGCTTGGGGATGGCGGAAGCTTTCTTT
TRBJ2-7,-,-,TRBV21-1,CASSAMTRTGFEKQYF,TGTGCCAGCAGCGCAATGACAAGGACGGGATTTGAGAAGCAGTACTTC
TRBJ1-2,-,-,TRBV24-1,CATSDFNLMGGYTF,TGTGCCACCAGTGATTTCAATCTTATGGGTGGCTACACCTTC
TRBJ2-2,-,TRBD2,TRBV25-1,CASSLAGGRTGELFF,TGTGCCAGCAGTTTAGCGGGAGGTCGGACCGGGGAGCTGTTTTTT
TRBJ1-2,-,TRBD1,TRBV11-3,CASSLDPGTGVNYGYTF,TGTGCCAGCAGCTTAGATCCCGGGACAGGGGTAAACTATGGCTACACCTTC
TRBJ1-6,-,TRBD1,TRBV2,CASSVGWTGGFSPLHF,TGTGCCAGCAGCGTCGGGTGGACAGGGGGCTTCTCACCCCTCCACTTT
TRBJ1-1,-,TRBD1,TRBV11-2,CASVPPNRGHTEAFF,TGTGCCAGCGTACCGCCCAACAGGGGACACACTGAAGCTTTCTTT
TRBJ2-1,few,-,TRBV2,CASSPDYPLNEQFF,TGTGCCAGCAGTCCTGACTACCCTCTCAATGAGCAGTTCTTC
TRBJ2-3,-,-,TRBV5-4,CASSLPGLLTDTQYF,TGTGCCAGCAGCTTGCCGGGACTCCTCACAGATACGCAGTATTTT
TRBJ2-7,-,TRBD1,TRBV27,CASTPTGGVREQYF,TGTGCCAGCACTCCGACAGGGGGGGTGCGGGAGCAGTACTTC
TRBJ1-5,-,TRBD1,TRBV2,CASSDRAGNQPQHF,TGTGCCAGCAGCGACAGGGCCGGCAATCAGCCCCAGCATTTT
TRBJ2-2,once,TRBD2,TRBV7-6,CASSLVSGLAGGFTGELFF,TGTGCCAGCAGCTTAGTGTCGGGGCTAGCGGGGGGCTTCACCGGGGAGCTGTTTTTT
TRBJ2-5,-,TRBD2,TRBV7-6,CASSLALAGRRETQYF,TGTGCCAGCAGCTTAGCACTAGCGGGGCGTCGCGAGACCCAGTACTTC
TRBJ2-7,-,TRBD2,TRBV11-2,CASSLESGSSYEQYF,TGTGCCAGCAGCTTAGAAAGCGGGAGCTCCTACGAGCAGTACTTC
TRBJ1-1,-,-,TRBV6-5,CASRLANTEAFF,TGTGCCAGTCGTCTGGCTAACACTGAAGCTTTCTTT
TRBJ1-2,-,-,TRBV20-1,CSAPTGNGYTF,TGCAGTGCCCCTACAGGGAATGGCTACACCTTC
TRBJ2-1,-,-,TRBV5-1,CASSFEGEAYNEQFF,TGCGCCAGCAGCTTCGAGGGGGAAGCCTACAATGAGCAGTTCTTC
TRBJ2-5,-,-,TRBV5-1,CASSSRGGQETQYF,TGCGCCAGCAGCTCGCGGGGTGGGCAAGAGACCCAGTACTTC
TRBJ2-1,-,TRBD2,TRBV9,CASSVTSGSGNEQFF,TGTGCCAGCAGCGTAACTAGCGGGAGTGGTAATGAGCAGTTCTTC
TRBJ2-1,-,-,TRBV10-3,CASTERRENEQFF,TGTGCCAGCACGGAGAGGCGGGAAAATGAGCAGTTCTTC
TRBJ1-1,-,TRBD1,TRBV6-5,CASSTRQGLSEAFF,TGTGCCAGCAGCACCCGACAGGGTTTATCTGAAGCTTTCTTT
TRBJ2-1,-,-,TRBV25-1,CASSEDSSSYNEQFF,TGTGCCAGCAGTGAAGACTCAAGCTCCTACAATGAGCAGTTCTTC
TRBJ1-3,-,-,TRBV19,CASSPRQNFRSGNTIYF,TGTGCCAGTAGTCCACGACAGAATTTTCGCTCTGGAAACACCATATATTTT
TRBJ2-3,-,TRBD1,TRBV24-1,CATSAGRTGFGASTDTQYF,TGTGCCACCAGTGCGGGGAGGACAGGGTTTGGAGCTAGCACAGATACGCAGTATTTT
TRBJ1-1,-,-,TRBV19,CASSHGQSQLQAFF,TGTGCCAGTAGCCACGGACAGTCCCAACTCCAAGCTTTCTTT
TRBJ2-7,-,-,TRBV15,CATRPATGIRAHEQYF,TGTGCCACCAGACCTGCCACCGGGATACGGGCCCACGAGCAGTACTTC
TRBJ2-1,-,TRBD1,TRBV9,CASSVGDRVNEQFF,TGTGCCAGCAGCGTAGGGGACAGGGTCAATGAGCAGTTCTTC
TRBJ2-7,-,-,TRBV5-1,CASSFQVARGPSYEQYF,TGCGCCAGCAGCTTCCAGGTCGCCCGAGGACCCTCCTACGAGCAGTACTTC
TRBJ2-1,-,TRBD2,TRBV19,CASATLAGLAYNEQFF,TGTGCCTCAGCGACACTAGCGGGTCTCGCCTACAATGAGCAGTTCTTC
TRBJ2-6,-,-,TRBV13,CASSLASGANVLTF,TGTGCCAGCAGCTTAGCGTCCGGGGCCAACGTCCTGACTTTC
TRBJ1-1,-,-,TRBV10-3,CAIRGKAGNTEAFF,TGTGCCATCAGGGGGAAGGCGGGGAACACTGAAGCTTTCTTT
TRBJ2-5,-,TRBD1,TRBV9,CASSAAGQGIETQYF,TGTGCCAGCAGCGCTGCGGGACAGGGAATAGAGACCCAGTACTTC
TRBJ1-1,-,-,TRBV30,CAWSWQKNTEAFF,TGTGCCTGGAGTTGGCAGAAGAACACTGAAGCTTTCTTT
TRBJ2-7,-,-,TRBV14,CASSQVVHEQYF,TGTGCCAGCAGCCAAGTGGTCCACGAGCAGTACTTC